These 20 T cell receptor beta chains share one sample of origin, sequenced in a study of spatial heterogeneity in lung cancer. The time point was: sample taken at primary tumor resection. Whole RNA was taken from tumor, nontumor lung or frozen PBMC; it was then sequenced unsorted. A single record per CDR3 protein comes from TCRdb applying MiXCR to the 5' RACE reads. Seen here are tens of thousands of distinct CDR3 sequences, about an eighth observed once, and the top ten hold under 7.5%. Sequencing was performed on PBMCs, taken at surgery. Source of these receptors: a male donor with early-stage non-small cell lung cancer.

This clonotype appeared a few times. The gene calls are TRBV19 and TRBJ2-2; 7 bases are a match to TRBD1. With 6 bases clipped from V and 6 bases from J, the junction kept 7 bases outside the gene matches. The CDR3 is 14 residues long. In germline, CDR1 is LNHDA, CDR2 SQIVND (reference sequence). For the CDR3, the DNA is TGTGCCAGTAGGTCACAGGGGTTGGCCGGGGAGCTGTTTTTT. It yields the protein CASRSQGLAGELFF.

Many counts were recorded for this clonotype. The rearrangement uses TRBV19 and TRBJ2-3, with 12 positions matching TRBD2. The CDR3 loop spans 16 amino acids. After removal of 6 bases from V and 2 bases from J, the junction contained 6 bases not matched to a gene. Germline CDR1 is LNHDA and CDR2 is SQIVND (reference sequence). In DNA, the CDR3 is TGTGCCAGTAGCCTTGGACTAGCGGGACTCACAGATACGCAGTATTTT. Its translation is CASSLGLAGLTDTQYF.

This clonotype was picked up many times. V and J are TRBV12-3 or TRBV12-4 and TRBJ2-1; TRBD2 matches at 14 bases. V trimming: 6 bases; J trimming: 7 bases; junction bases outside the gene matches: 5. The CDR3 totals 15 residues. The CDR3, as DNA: TGTGCCAGCAGCCTGGGACTAGCGGGAGAAAATGAGCAGTTCTTC. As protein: CASSLGLAGENEQFF.

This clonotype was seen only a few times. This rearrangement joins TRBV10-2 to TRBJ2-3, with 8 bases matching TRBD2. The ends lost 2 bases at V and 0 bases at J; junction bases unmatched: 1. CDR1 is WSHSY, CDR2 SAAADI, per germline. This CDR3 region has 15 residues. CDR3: CASSEGGRSTDTQYF. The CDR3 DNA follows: TGCGCCAGCAGTGAGGGCGGGAGGAGCACAGATACGCAGTATTTT.

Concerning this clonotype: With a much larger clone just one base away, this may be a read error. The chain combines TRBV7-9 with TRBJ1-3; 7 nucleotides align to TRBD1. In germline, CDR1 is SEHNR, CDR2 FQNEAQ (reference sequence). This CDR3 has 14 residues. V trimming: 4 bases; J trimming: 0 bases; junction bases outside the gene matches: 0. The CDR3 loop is CASSSGGSGNTIYF. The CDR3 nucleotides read TGTGCCAGCAGCTCAGGGGGCTCTGGAAACACCATATATTTT.

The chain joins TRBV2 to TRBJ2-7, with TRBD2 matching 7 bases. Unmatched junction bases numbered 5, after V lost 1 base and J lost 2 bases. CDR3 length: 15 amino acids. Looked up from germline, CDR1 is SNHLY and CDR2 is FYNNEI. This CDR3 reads CASSEGASGTYEQYF. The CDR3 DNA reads TGTGCCAGCAGTGAAGGGGCTAGCGGAACCTACGAGCAGTACTTC. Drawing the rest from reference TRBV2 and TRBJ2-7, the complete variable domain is EPEVTQTPSHQVTQMGQEVILRCVPISNHLYFYWYRQILGQKVEFLVSFYNNEISEKSEIFDDQFSVERPDGSNFTLKIRSTKLEDSAMYFCASSEGASGTYEQYFGPGTRLTVT.

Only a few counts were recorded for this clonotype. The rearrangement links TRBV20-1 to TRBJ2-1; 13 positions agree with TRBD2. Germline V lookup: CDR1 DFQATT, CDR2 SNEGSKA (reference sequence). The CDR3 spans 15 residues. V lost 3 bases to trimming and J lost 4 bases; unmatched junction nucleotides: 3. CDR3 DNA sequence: TGCAGTGCTAGTGGGGGACTAGCGGGATACAATGAGCAGTTCTTC. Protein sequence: CSASGGLAGYNEQFF.

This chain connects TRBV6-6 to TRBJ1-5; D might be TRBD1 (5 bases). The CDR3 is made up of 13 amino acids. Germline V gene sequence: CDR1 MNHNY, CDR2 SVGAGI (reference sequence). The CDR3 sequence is CACGAQGGQPQHF. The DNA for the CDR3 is TGTGCTTGCGGAGCCCAGGGCGGGCAGCCCCAGCATTTT.

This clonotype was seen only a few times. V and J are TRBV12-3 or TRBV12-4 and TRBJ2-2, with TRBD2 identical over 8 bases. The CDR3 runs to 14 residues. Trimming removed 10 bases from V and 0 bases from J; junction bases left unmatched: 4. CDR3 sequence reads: CATQRGTNTGELFF. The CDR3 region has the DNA TGTGCCACCCAGCGGGGGACGAACACCGGGGAGCTGTTTTTT.

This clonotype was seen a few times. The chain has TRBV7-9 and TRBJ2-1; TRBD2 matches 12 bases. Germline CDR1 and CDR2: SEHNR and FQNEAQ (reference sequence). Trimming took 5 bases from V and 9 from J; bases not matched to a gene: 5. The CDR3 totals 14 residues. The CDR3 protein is CASSETSGSREQFF. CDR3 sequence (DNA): TGTGCCAGCAGCGAGACTAGCGGGAGTCGTGAGCAGTTCTTC.

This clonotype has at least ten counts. CDR3: CSAQPSRGSSYEQYF. The CDR3 coding sequence is TGCAGTGCTCAACCCAGTCGCGGGAGCTCCTACGAGCAGTACTTC. The chain couples TRBV20-1 to TRBJ2-7; 7 bases line up with TRBD2. The ends lost 5 bases at V and 0 bases at J; junction bases unmatched: 10. The CDR3 loop spans 15 amino acids. Germline V CDR1 and CDR2: DFQATT, SNEGSKA (reference sequence).

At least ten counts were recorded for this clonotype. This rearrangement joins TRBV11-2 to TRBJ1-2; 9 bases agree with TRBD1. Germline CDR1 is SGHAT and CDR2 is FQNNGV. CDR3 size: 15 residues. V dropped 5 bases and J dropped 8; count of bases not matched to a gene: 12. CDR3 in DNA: TGTGCCAGCAGCGCGGGGACAGGGACCGGAGTAGGCTACACCTTC. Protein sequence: CASSAGTGTGVGYTF. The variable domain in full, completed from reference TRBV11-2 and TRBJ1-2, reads EAGVAQSPRYKIIEKRQSVAFWCNPISGHATLYWYQQILGQGPKLLIQFQNNGVVDDSQLPKDRFSAERLKGVDSTLKIQPAKLEDSAVYLCASSAGTGTGVGYTFGSGTRLTVV.

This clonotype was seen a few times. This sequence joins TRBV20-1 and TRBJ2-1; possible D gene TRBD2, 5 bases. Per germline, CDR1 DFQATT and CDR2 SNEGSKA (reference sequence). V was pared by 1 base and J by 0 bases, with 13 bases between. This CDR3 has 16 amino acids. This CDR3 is CSARVRLAVSYNEQFF. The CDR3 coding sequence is TGCAGTGCTAGAGTGCGGCTAGCAGTCTCCTACAATGAGCAGTTCTTC.

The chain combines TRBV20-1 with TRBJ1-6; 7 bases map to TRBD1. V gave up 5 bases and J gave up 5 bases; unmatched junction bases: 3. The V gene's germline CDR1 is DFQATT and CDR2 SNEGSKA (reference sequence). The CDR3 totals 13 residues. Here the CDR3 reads CSAPGQHNSPLHF. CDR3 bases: TGCAGTGCTCCGGGACAGCATAATTCACCCCTCCACTTT.

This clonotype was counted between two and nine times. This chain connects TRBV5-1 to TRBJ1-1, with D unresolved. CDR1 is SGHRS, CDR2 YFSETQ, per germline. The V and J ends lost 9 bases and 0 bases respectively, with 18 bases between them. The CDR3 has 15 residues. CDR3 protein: CATAPGVGMNTEAFF. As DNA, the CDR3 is TGCGCCACCGCTCCTGGTGTGGGGATGAACACTGAAGCTTTCTTT. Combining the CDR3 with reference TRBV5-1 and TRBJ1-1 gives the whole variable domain KAGVTQTPRYLIKTRGQQVTLSCSPISGHRSVSWYQQTPGQGLQFLFEYFSETQRNKGNFPGRFSGRQFSNSRSEMNVSTLELGDSALYLCATAPGVGMNTEAFFGQGTRLTVV.

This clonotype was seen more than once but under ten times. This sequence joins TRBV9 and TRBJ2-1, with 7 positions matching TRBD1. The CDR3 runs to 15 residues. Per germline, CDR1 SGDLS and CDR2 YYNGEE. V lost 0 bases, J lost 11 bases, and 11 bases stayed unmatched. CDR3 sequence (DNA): TGTGCCAGCAGCGTAGGCACAGGGGCGACCCTTAAGCAGTTCTTC. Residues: CASSVGTGATLKQFF.

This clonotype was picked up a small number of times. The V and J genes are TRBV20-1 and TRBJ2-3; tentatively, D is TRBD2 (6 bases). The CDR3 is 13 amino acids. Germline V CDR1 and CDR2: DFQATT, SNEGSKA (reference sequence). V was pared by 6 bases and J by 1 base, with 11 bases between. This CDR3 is CSATPSGTDTQYF. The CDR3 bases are TGCAGTGCCACCCCTAGCGGCACAGATACGCAGTATTTT.

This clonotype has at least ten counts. The CDR3 reads CASSLTENTEAFF. CDR3 in DNA: TGTGCCAGCAGTTTGACGGAGAACACTGAAGCTTTCTTT. The gene calls are TRBV12-3 or TRBV12-4 and TRBJ1-1; no clear D gene. CDR3 length: 13 residues. The V and J ends lost 3 bases and 1 base respectively, with 6 bases between them.

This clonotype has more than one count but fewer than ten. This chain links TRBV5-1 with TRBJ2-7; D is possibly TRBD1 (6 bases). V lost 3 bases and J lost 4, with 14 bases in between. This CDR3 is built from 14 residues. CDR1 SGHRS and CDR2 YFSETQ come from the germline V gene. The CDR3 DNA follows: TGCGCCAGCAGCTCCGGGACATTGGGGTACGAGCAGTACTTC. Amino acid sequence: CASSSGTLGYEQYF.

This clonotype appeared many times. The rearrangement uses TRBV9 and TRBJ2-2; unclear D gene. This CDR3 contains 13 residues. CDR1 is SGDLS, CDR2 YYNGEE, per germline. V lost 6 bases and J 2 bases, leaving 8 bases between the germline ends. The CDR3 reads CASTPLNTGELFF. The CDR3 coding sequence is TGTGCCAGCACCCCTCTAAACACCGGGGAGCTGTTTTTT.